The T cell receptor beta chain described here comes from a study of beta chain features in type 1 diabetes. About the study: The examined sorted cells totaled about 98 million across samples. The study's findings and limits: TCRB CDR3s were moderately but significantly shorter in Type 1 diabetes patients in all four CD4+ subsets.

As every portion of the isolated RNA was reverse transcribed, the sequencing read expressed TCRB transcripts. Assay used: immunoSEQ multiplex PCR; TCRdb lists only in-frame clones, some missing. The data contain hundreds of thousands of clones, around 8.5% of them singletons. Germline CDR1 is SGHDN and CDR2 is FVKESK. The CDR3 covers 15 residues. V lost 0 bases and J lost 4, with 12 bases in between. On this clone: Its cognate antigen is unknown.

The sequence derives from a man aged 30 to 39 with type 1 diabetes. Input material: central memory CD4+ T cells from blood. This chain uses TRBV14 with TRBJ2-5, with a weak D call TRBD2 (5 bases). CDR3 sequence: CASSQEARGGETQYF. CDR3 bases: TGTGCCAGCAGCCAAGAAGCCCGGGGTGGAGAGACCCAGTACTTC.